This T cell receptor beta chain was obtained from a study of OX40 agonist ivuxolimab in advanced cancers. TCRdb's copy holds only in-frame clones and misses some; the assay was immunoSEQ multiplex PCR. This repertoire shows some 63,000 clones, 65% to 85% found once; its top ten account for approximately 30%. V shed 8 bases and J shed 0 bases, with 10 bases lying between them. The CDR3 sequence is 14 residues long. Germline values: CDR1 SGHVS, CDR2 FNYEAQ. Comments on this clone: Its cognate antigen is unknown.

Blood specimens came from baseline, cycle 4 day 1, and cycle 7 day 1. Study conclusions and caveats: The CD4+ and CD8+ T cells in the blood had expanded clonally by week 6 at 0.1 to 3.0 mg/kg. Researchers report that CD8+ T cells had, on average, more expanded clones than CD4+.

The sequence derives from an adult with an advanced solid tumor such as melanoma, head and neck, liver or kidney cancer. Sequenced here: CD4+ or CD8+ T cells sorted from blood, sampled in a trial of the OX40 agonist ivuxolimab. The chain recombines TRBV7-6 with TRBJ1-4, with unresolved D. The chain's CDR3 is CASGPLPTNEKLFF. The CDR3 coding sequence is TGTGCCAGCGGGCCTTTACCAACTAATGAAAAACTGTTTTTT.